The 26 T cell receptor beta chains presented below share a single source sample, sequenced in a study of early T cells in non-severe SARS-CoV-2 infection. One entry per CDR3 protein, called by TCRdb with MiXCR from the 5' RACE reads. Of 49,000 or so distinct CDR3 sequences listed, roughly 6.5% were seen once; the top ten hold approximately 2.8%. This specimen consisted of whole blood, obtained at baseline. The origin of the receptors is an adult who was a healthcare worker with PCR-confirmed SARS-CoV-2 infection or an uninfected control (not recorded which).

This clonotype was observed a few times. The chain links TRBV6-6 to TRBJ1-5; 7 bases line up with TRBD1. Germline assignment: CDR1 MNHNY and CDR2 SVGAGI (reference sequence). The length of the CDR3 is 14 residues. J gave up 3 bases and V 6 bases, and 5 bases lay outside the gene matches. CDR3 DNA sequence: TGTGCCAGCAGCCAGGGGGGAATCAATCAGCCCCAGCATTTT. This translates into CASSQGGINQPQHF.

This chain uses TRBV14 with TRBJ1-1; D remains unclear. Germline-derived CDR1 and CDR2 are SGHDN and FVKESK. The CDR3 contains 13 residues. Trimming took 0 bases from V and 6 from J, leaving 8 bases between them. CDR3 DNA: TGTGCCAGCAGCCAAGATAGGGTGTCTGAAGCTTTCTTT. Its translation: CASSQDRVSEAFF.

This clonotype was seen ten or more times. The chain combines TRBV20-1 with TRBJ1-2; 7 positions match TRBD1. The V and J ends lost 3 bases and 0 bases, in that order; junction bases with no gene match: 13. Germline lookup yields CDR1 DFQATT and CDR2 SNEGSKA (reference sequence). This CDR3 has 17 amino acids. The CDR3 sequence: CSARGRDRALPNYGYTF. The CDR3 DNA sequence: TGCAGTGCTAGGGGAAGAGACAGGGCCCTGCCTAACTATGGCTACACCTTC.

This clonotype has more than one count but fewer than ten. The chain carries TRBV4-3 and TRBJ1-3; 10 positions match TRBD1. Germline CDR1 LGHNA, CDR2 YSLEER. Trimming removed 3 bases from V and 11 bases from J; junction bases left unmatched: 16. This CDR3 has 17 amino acids. The CDR3 nucleotides are TGCGCCAGCAGCCATCTTGGAACGGGACAGGGGCCTATCGCCATATATTTT. Its protein product is CASSHLGTGQGPIAIYF.

At least ten counts were recorded for this clonotype. The genes are TRBV4-1 and TRBJ1-3; D call uncertain. Germline V CDR1 and CDR2: MGHRA, YSYEKL. V dropped 2 bases and J dropped 2 bases, with 4 bases sitting between them. CDR3 length: 13 residues. CDR3 amino acids: CASSQWTGNTIYF. The CDR3 DNA is TGCGCCAGCAGCCAATGGACTGGAAACACCATATATTTT.

This clonotype was detected ten times or more. This chain connects TRBV6-4 to TRBJ1-6, with a weak D call TRBD1 (5 bases). Deletions cut 8 bases from V and 6 bases from J, with 17 bases between. CDR3 length: 15 residues. Germline loops: CDR1 MRHNA, CDR2 SNTAGT. The CDR3 DNA is TGTGCCAGCGACTGGGTCTTACAGGCTAATTCACCCCTCCACTTT. It specifies CASDWVLQANSPLHF.

The sample holds many counts of this clonotype. V and J are TRBV7-2 and TRBJ1-3; the D is unclear. Germline V gene sequence: CDR1 SGHTA, CDR2 FQGNSA. This CDR3 has 15 residues. Trimming stripped 5 bases from V and 2 bases from J, with 13 bases between. The CDR3, as DNA: TGTGCCAGCAGCCTAACAACCGGGGCTGGAAACACCATATATTTT. Encoded protein: CASSLTTGAGNTIYF.

V and J are TRBV7-2 and TRBJ2-7; D might be TRBD1 or TRBD2, each matching 5 bases. The CDR3 covers 14 residues. The V gene's germline CDR1 is SGHTA and CDR2 FQGNSA. Trimming removed 5 bases from V and 4 bases from J, with 15 bases in between. CDR3 sequence reads: CASSKGPQGYEQYF. The CDR3, as DNA: TGTGCCAGCAGCAAGGGACCCCAAGGGTACGAGCAGTACTTC.

The gene calls are TRBV6-2 or TRBV6-3 and TRBJ1-2; D is possibly TRBD1 (5 bases). Trimming left V 8 bases short and J 8 bases short, with 12 bases between. Germline V gives CDR1 MNHEY, CDR2 SVGEGT. The CDR3 has 11 residues. CDR3 amino acids: CASAQGYGYTF. In nucleotides, the CDR3 is TGTGCCAGCGCGCAGGGTTACGGCTACACCTTC.

This clonotype has more than one count but fewer than ten. The V call is TRBV2, the J call TRBJ2-2; maybe TRBD2 (7 bases). The CDR3 totals 14 residues. Trimming pared 10 bases from V and 5 bases from J, leaving 17 bases between. CDR1 and CDR2 from the germline V gene are SNHLY and FYNNEI. CDR3 coding DNA: TGTGCCACCCCCCGGGGGAGGGGGACCGGGGAGCTGTTTTTT. This translates into CATPRGRGTGELFF.

This rearrangement joins TRBV27 to TRBJ1-6; 9 nucleotides align to TRBD1. Per the germline V gene, CDR1 is MNHEY and CDR2 is SMNVEV (reference sequence). This CDR3 has 15 residues. V trimming: 6 bases; J trimming: 10 bases; junction bases outside the gene matches: 10. The CDR3 coding sequence is TGTGCCAGCAGGGACGGGACAGGGTATTTCTCACCCCTCCACTTT. This sequence encodes CASRDGTGYFSPLHF.

The chain combines TRBV7-9 with TRBJ1-2; tentative D call: TRBD1 (5 bases). Germline CDR1 is SEHNR and CDR2 is FQNEAQ (reference sequence). This CDR3 is 12 amino acids long. Trimming took 0 bases from V and 7 from J, leaving 6 bases between them. CDR3 nucleotide sequence: TGTGCCAGCAGCTTAGCGGGGGTTGGCTACACCTTC. It translates to CASSLAGVGYTF. The full variable domain, rest sourced from reference TRBV7-9 and TRBJ1-2, is DTGVSQNPRHKITKRGQNVTFRCDPISEHNRLYWYRQTLGQGPEFLTYFQNEAQLEKSRLLSDRFSAERPKGSFSTLEIQRTEQGDSAMYLCASSLAGVGYTFGSGTRLTVV.

Concerning this clonotype: The junction differs from germline at one of its ends, possibly a read error. This chain links TRBV4-3 with TRBJ2-7; 8 bases fit TRBD1. Germline V gives CDR1 LGHNA, CDR2 YSLEER. The CDR3 loop spans 18 amino acids. The CDR3 is CASSQQAGGFTYSNEQYF. The CDR3 nucleotides read TGCGCCAGCAGCCAACAGGCAGGGGGCTTTACATACTCCAACGAGCAGTACTTC.

Many counts were recorded for this clonotype. This chain links TRBV7-6 with TRBJ2-3; no reliable D call. CDR1 and CDR2 (germline): SGHVS, FNYEAQ. V was cut by 5 bases and J by 1 base, with 4 bases left in between. This CDR3 is 12 amino acids long. The CDR3 is CASSPRTDTQYF. CDR3 nucleotides: TGTGCCAGCAGCCCCCGCACAGATACGCAGTATTTT.

This clonotype has at least ten counts. This sequence joins TRBV20-1 and TRBJ1-5; 9 bases agree with TRBD1. This CDR3 is 15 amino acids long. The junction had 7 bases not matched to a gene; V was cut back by 5 bases and J by 2 bases. Germline CDR1 and CDR2: DFQATT and SNEGSKA (reference sequence). CDR3 bases: TGCAGTGCTGCCCCGGGACAGGGAGGCAATCAGCCCCAGCATTTT. Translated, it gives CSAAPGQGGNQPQHF.

A few counts support this clonotype. This chain connects TRBV4-3 to TRBJ2-7, with TRBD2 matching over 7 bases. Trimming cost V 0 bases and J 6 bases; bases outside gene matches: 11. Germline loops: CDR1 LGHNA, CDR2 YSLEER. The CDR3 sequence is 16 residues long. This chain's CDR3 is CASSQDFAGEVGEQYF. The CDR3 nucleotides are TGCGCCAGCAGCCAAGATTTCGCGGGGGAAGTAGGCGAGCAGTACTTC.

This clonotype was detected many times. The chain combines TRBV7-2 with TRBJ2-7, with 7 bases fitting TRBD1. CDR1 is SGHTA and CDR2 is FQGNSA in the germline V gene. This CDR3 region has 15 residues. V lost 1 base, J lost 3 bases, and 6 bases stayed unmatched. CDR3 residues: CASSLGQGRFYEQYF. The CDR3 bases are TGTGCCAGCAGCTTAGGACAGGGAAGATTCTACGAGCAGTACTTC. Using reference TRBV7-2 and TRBJ2-7 for the parts outside the CDR3, the full variable domain is GAGVSQSPSNKVTEKGKDVELRCDPISGHTALYWYRQSLGQGLEFLIYFQGNSAPDKSGLPSDRFSAERTGGSVSTLTIQRTQQEDSAVYLCASSLGQGRFYEQYFGPGTRLTVT.

This chain connects TRBV12-3 or TRBV12-4 to TRBJ1-5; D perhaps matches TRBD1 (5 bases). V lost 3 bases, J lost 9 bases, and 15 bases lay in between. The CDR3 sequence is 14 residues long. CDR3 nucleotide sequence: TGTGCCAGCAGTTTTGTGGGGACCGGGGGGCCCCAGCATTTT. This codes for CASSFVGTGGPQHF.

This clonotype has a handful of counts. This sequence joins TRBV20-1 and TRBJ2-5, with 7 nucleotides matching TRBD1. This CDR3 is 14 amino acids long. V lost 6 bases and J lost 4; bases outside the gene matches: 11. The germline CDR1 and CDR2 sequences are DFQATT and SNEGSKA (reference sequence). For the CDR3, the DNA is TGCAGTGCCAGCGTCGGGACAGCAGTAGAGACCCAGTACTTC. Translated, it gives CSASVGTAVETQYF.

In its sample, this clonotype was seen many times. This chain connects TRBV7-2 to TRBJ1-2; 9 nucleotides agree with TRBD1. This CDR3 spans 15 amino acids. Germline CDR1 reads SGHTA; CDR2 reads FQGNSA. V lost 4 bases, J lost 6 bases, and 9 bases stayed unmatched. The CDR3 sequence is CASSSRAGTGNGYTF. The CDR3 region has the DNA TGTGCCAGCAGCTCCAGAGCGGGGACAGGGAATGGCTACACCTTC.

This clonotype appeared many times. This rearrangement joins TRBV7-2 to TRBJ1-4; perhaps TRBD1 as D (5 bases). CDR3 length equals 14 residues. Per the germline V gene, CDR1 is SGHTA and CDR2 is FQGNSA. The V gene lost 6 bases and the J gene lost 4 bases, with 12 bases spanning the gap. For the CDR3, the DNA is TGTGCCAGCAGTAACACAGGAGTTAATGAAAAACTGTTTTTT. Translated, it gives CASSNTGVNEKLFF.

In its sample, this clonotype was seen a few times. The chain couples TRBV7-2 to TRBJ2-7; a weak D match, TRBD2 (5 bases). The CDR3 totals 13 residues. Between the trimmed V and J ends, which lost 0 bases and 3 bases, there was a span of 6 bases. Germline CDR1 is SGHTA and CDR2 is FQGNSA. The CDR3 is CASSLAGVYEQYF. CDR3 nucleotide sequence: TGTGCCAGCAGCTTAGCGGGAGTCTACGAGCAGTACTTC.

The V gene is TRBV4-3, the J gene TRBJ2-1; the D is unclear. CDR3 size: 13 residues. Deletions cut 3 bases from V and 5 bases from J, with 8 bases between. Germline V gene lookup returns CDR1 LGHNA and CDR2 YSLEER. The CDR3 DNA reads as TGCGCCAGCAGCCATGGGCCGCACAATGAGCAGTTCTTC. This codes for CASSHGPHNEQFF.

This clonotype turned up a few times. This rearrangement joins TRBV6-5 to TRBJ2-7; tentatively, D is TRBD2 (6 bases). The CDR3 is 14 residues long. Germline V gives CDR1 MNHEY, CDR2 SVGAGI. V dropped 6 bases and J dropped 1 base, with 13 bases sitting between them. Here the CDR3 reads CASSRGIASYEQYF. The CDR3 nucleotides read TGTGCCAGCAGCCGGGGGATCGCGTCCTACGAGCAGTACTTC.

This sequence joins TRBV7-9 and TRBJ2-3; 7 bases fit TRBD2. V dropped 5 bases and J dropped 5; count of bases not matched to a gene: 7. The length of the CDR3 is 14 residues. Germline V gene data show CDR1 as SEHNR and CDR2 as FQNEAQ (reference sequence). CDR3 amino acids: CASSQPGGLDTQYF. The CDR3 DNA sequence: TGTGCCAGCAGCCAACCGGGGGGATTAGATACGCAGTATTTT.

Only a few counts were recorded for this clonotype. The chain couples TRBV5-4 to TRBJ2-7, with D tentatively TRBD2 (5 bases). V gave up 1 base and J gave up 7 bases, with 15 bases separating them. This CDR3 is 14 amino acids long. The germline V gene has CDR1 SGHNT and CDR2 YYREEE (reference sequence). The CDR3 is CASSLLARPREQYF. The CDR3 DNA is TGTGCCAGCAGCTTGCTAGCCCGGCCCCGGGAGCAGTACTTC.